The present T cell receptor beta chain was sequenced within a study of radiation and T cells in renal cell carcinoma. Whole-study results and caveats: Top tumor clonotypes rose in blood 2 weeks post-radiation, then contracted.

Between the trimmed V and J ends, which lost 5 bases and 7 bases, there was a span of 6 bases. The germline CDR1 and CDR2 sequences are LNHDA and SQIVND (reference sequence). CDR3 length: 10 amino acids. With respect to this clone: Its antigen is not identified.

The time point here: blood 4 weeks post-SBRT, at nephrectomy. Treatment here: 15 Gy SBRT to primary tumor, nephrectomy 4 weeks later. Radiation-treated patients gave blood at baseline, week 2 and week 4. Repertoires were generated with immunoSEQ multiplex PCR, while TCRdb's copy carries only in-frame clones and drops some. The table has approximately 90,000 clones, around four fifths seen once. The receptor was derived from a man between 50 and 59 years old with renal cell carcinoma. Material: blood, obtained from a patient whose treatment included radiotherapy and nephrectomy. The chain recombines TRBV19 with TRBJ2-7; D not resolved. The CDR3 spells CASSFGEQYF. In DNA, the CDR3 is TGTGCCAGTAGTTTCGGGGAGCAGTACTTC.